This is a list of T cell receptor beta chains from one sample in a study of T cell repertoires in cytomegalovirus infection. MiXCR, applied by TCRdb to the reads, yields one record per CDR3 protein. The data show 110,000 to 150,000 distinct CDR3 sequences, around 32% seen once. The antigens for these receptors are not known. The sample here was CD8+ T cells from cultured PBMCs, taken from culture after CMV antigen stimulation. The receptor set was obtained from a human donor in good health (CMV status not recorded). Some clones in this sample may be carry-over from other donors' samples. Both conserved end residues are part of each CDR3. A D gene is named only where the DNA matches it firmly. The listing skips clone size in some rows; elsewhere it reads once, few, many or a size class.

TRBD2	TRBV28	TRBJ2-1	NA	CASSFAGEAEQFF	TGTGCCAGCAGTTTTGCGGGGGAGGCTGAGCAGTTCTTC
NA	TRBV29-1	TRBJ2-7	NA	CSVEDSSYEQYF	TGCAGCGTGGAAGACAGCTCCTACGAGCAGTACTTC
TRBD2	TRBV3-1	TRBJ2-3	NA	CASSRGTSGATDTQYF	TGTGCCAGCAGCCGAGGGACTAGCGGGGCGACAGATACGCAGTATTTT
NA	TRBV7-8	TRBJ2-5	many	CASSSEETGLGETQYF	TGTGCCAGCAGCTCCGAAGAAACAGGGTTAGGAGAGACCCAGTACTTC
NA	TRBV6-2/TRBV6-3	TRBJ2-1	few	CASSEPSLNEQFF	TGTGCCAGCAGTGAGCCCTCACTCAATGAGCAGTTCTTC
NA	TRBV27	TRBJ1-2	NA	CASSWRRELANYGYTF	TGTGCCAGCAGTTGGCGACGGGAACTTGCTAACTATGGCTACACCTTC
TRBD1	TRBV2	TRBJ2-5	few	CASSVGQGSFLETQYF	TGTGCCAGCAGTGTCGGACAGGGTAGTTTCTTGGAGACCCAGTACTTC
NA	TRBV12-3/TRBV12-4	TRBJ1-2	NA	CASSLVTDYGYTF	TGTGCCAGCAGTTTAGTCACGGATTATGGCTACACCTTC
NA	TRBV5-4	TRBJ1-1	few	CASSLEGSAEAFF	TGTGCCAGCAGCTTGGAAGGGAGCGCTGAAGCTTTCTTT
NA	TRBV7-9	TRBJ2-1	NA	CASSPEGAGTRGGYNEQFF	TGTGCCAGCAGCCCCGAGGGGGCCGGGACTCGAGGGGGTTACAATGAGCAGTTCTTC
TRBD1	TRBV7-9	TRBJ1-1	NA	CASSLGTGGATEAFF	TGTGCCAGCAGCTTAGGGACAGGGGGCGCGACTGAAGCTTTCTTT
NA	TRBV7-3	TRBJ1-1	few	CASSSSGETEAFF	TGTGCCAGCAGCTCCAGCGGGGAGACTGAAGCTTTCTTT
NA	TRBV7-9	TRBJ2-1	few	CASSFGGTFNEQFF	TGTGCCAGCAGCTTCGGGGGTACTTTCAATGAGCAGTTCTTC
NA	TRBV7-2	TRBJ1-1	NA	CASSSATGSTTEAFF	TGTGCCAGCAGCTCTGCGACGGGGAGCACCACTGAAGCTTTCTTT
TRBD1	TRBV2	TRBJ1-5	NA	CASSDSRGGKQPQHF	TGTGCCAGCAGTGACTCGCGAGGGGGCAAACAGCCCCAGCATTTT
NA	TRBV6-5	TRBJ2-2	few	CASSMGTTNTGELFF	TGTGCCAGCAGTATGGGGACAACGAACACCGGGGAGCTGTTTTTT
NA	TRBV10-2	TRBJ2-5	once	CASSESQTTGETQYF	TGCGCCAGCAGTGAGTCACAGACTACAGGGGAGACCCAGTACTTC
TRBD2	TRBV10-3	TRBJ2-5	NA	CAISDAGVETQYF	TGTGCCATCAGTGATGCGGGGGTTGAGACCCAGTACTTC
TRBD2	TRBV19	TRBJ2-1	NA	CASSDAGGFNEQFF	TGTGCCAGTAGTGATGCGGGGGGGTTTAATGAGCAGTTCTTC
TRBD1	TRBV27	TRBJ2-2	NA	CASSLSGQGVGNTGELFF	TGTGCCAGCAGTTTATCGGGACAGGGGGTAGGGAACACCGGGGAGCTGTTTTTT
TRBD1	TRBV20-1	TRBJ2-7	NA	CSADRGTYEQYF	TGCAGTGCGGACAGGGGGACCTACGAGCAGTACTTC
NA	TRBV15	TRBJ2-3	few	CATSRSRDSTDTQYF	TGTGCCACCAGCAGAAGTAGAGACAGCACAGATACGCAGTATTTT